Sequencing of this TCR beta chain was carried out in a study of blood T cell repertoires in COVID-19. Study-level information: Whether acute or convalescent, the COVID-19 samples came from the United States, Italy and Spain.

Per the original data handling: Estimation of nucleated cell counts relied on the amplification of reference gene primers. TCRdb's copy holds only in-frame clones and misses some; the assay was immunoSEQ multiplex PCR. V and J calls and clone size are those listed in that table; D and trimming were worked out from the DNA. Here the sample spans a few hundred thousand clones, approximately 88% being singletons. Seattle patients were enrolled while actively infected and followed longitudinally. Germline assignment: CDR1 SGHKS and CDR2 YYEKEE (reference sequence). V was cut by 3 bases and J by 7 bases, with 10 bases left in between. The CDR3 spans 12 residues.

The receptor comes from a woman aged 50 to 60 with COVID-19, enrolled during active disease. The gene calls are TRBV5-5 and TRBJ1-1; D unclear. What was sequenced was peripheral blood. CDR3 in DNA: TGTGCCAGCAGCTCCGCGAGGGTTGAAGCTTTCTTT. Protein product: CASSSARVEAFF.